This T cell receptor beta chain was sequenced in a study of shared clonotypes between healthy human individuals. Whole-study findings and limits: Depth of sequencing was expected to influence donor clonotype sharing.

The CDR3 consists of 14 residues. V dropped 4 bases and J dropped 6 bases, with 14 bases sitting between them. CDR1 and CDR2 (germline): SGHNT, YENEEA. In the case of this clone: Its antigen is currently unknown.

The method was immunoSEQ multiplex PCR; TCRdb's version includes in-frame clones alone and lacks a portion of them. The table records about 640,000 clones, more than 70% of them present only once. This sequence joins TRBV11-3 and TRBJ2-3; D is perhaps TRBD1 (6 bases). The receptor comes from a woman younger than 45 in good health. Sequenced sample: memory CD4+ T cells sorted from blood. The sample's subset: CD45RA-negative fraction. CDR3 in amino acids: CASSSLDRSDTQYF. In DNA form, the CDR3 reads TGTGCCAGCAGCTCACTTGACAGGTCGGATACGCAGTATTTT.